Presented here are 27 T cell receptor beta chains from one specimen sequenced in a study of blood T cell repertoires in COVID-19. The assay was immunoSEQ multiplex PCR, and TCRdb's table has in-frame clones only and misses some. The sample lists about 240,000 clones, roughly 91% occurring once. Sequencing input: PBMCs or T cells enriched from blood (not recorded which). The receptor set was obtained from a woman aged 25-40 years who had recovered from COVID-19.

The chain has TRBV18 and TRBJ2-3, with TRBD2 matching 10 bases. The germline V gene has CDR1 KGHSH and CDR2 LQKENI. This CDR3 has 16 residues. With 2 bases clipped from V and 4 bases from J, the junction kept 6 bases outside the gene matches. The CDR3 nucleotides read TGTGCCAGCTCACCAAGGCTAGCGGGAGCGGCAGATACGCAGTATTTT. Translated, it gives CASSPRLAGAADTQYF.

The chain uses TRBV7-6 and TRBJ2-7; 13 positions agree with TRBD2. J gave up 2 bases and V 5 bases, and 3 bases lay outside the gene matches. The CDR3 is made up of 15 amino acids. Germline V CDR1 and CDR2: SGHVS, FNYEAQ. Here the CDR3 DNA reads TGTGCCAGCAGCCCAGGACTAGCGGGAGCCTACGAGCAGTACTTC. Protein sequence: CASSPGLAGAYEQYF.

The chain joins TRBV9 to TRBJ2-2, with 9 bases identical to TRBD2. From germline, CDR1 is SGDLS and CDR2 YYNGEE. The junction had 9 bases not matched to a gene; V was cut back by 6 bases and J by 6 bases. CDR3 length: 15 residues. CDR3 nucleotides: TGTGCCAGCACTTTTCGGGCTAGCGGGGCCGGGGAGCTGTTTTTT. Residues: CASTFRASGAGELFF.

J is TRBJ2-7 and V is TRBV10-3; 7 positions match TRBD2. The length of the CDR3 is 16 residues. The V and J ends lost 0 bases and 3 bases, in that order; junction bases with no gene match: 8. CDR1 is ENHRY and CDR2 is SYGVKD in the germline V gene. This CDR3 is CAISESGAGINYEQYF. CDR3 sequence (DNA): TGTGCCATCAGTGAGTCTGGAGCGGGGATAAACTACGAGCAGTACTTC.

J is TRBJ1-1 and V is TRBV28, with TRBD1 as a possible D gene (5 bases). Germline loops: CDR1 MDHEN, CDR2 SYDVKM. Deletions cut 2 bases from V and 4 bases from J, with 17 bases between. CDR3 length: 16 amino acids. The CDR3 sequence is CASSLVGGVRSTEAFF. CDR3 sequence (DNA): TGTGCCAGCAGTTTAGTCGGGGGAGTAAGATCCACTGAAGCTTTCTTT.

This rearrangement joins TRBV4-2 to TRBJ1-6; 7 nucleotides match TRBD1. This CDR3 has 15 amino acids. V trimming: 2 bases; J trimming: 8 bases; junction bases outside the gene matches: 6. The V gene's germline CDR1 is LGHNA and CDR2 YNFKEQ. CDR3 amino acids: CASSQKIGGYSPLHF. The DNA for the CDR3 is TGTGCCAGCAGCCAAAAGATAGGGGGCTATTCACCCCTCCACTTT.

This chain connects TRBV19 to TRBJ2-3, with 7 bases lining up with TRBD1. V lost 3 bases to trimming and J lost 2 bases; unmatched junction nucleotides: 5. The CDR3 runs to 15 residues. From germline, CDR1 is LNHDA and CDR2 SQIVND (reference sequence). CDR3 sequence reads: CASSIGQVYTDTQYF. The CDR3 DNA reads TGTGCCAGTAGTATCGGACAGGTCTACACAGATACGCAGTATTTT.

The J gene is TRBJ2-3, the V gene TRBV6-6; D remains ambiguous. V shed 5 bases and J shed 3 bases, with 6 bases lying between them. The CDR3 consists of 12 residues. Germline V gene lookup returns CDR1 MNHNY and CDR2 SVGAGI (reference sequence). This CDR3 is CASSPSTDTQYF. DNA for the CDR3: TGTGCCAGCAGTCCCTCTACAGATACGCAGTATTTT.

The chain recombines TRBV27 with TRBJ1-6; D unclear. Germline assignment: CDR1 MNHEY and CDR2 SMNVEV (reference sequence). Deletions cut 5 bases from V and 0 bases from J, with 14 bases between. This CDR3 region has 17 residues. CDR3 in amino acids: CASSVDLLSSYNSPLHF. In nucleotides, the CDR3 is TGTGCCAGCAGTGTAGATCTCCTGAGCTCCTATAATTCACCCCTCCACTTT.

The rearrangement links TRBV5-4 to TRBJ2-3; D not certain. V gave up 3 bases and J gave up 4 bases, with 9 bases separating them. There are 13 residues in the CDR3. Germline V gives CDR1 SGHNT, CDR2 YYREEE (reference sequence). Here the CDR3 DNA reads TGTGCCAGCAGCTCTACTGAGGCAGATACGCAGTATTTT. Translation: CASSSTEADTQYF.

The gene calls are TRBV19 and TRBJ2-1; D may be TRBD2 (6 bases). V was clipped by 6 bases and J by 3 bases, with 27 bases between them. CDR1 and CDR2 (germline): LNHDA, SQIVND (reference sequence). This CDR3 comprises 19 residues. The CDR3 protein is CASSPKPYPGGAYYNEQFF. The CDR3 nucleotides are TGTGCCAGTAGCCCTAAACCCTACCCAGGCGGGGCCTACTACAATGAGCAGTTCTTC.

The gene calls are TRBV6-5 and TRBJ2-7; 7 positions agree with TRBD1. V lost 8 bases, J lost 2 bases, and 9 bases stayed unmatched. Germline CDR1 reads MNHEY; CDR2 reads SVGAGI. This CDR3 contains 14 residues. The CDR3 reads CASSRAGGAYEQYF. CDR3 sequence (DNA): TGTGCCAGCTCCCGGGCAGGGGGAGCCTACGAGCAGTACTTC.

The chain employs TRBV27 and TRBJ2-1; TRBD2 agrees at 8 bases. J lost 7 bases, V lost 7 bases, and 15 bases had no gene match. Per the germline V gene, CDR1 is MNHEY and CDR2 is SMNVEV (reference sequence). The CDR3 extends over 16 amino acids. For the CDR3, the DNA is TGTGCCAGCACCGTCACGCGCGGGAGGAAGATGAATGAGCAGTTCTTC. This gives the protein CASTVTRGRKMNEQFF.

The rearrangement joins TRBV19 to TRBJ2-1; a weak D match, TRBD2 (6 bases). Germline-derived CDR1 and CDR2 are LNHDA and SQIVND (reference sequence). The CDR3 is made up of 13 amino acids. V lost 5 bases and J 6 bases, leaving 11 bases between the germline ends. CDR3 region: CASSGLHTNEQFF. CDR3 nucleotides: TGTGCCAGTAGTGGACTACATACCAATGAGCAGTTCTTC.

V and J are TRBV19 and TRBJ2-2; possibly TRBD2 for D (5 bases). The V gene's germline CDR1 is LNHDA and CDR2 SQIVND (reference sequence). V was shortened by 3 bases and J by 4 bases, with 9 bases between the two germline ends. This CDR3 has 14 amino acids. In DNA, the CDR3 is TGTGCCAGTAGTATTATGGGGAGCACCGGGGAGCTGTTTTTT. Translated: CASSIMGSTGELFF.

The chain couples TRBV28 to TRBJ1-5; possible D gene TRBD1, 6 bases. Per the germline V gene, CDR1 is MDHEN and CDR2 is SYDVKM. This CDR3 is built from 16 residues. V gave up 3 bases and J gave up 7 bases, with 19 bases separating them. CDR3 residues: CASSFHTRGRSQPQHF. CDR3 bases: TGTGCCAGCAGTTTCCACACGCGGGGGCGCAGCCAGCCCCAGCATTTT.

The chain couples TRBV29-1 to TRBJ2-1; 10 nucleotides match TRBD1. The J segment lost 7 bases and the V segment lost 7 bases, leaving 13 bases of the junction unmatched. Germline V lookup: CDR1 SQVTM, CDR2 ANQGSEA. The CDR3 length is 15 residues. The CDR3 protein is CSADLRDRGQNEQFF. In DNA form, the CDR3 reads TGCAGCGCCGACCTCCGTGACAGGGGGCAGAATGAGCAGTTCTTC.

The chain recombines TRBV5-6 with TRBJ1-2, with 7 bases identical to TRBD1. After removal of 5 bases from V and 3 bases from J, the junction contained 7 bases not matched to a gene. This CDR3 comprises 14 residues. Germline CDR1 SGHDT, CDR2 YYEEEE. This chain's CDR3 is CASSRNRGDYGYTF. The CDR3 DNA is TGTGCCAGCAGTCGCAACAGGGGAGACTATGGCTACACCTTC.

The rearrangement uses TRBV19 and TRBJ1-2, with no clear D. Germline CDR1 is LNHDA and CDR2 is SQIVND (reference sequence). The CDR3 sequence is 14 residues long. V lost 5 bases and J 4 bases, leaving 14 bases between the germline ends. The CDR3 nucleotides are TGTGCCAGTAGTCCCATCACCGACACCTATGGCTACACCTTC. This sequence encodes CASSPITDTYGYTF.

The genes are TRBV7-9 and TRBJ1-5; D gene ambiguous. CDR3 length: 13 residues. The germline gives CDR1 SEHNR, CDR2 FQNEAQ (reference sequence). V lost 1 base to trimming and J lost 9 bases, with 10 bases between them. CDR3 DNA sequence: TGTGCCAGCAGCTTAGTAGGAGGACGGCCCCAGCATTTT. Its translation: CASSLVGGRPQHF.

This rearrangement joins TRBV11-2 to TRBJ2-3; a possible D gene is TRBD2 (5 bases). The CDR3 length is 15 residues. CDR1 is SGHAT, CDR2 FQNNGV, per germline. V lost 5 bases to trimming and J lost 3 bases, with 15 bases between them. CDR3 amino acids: CASSKLVGLTDTQYF. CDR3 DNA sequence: TGTGCCAGCAGCAAACTGGTCGGACTTACAGATACGCAGTATTTT.

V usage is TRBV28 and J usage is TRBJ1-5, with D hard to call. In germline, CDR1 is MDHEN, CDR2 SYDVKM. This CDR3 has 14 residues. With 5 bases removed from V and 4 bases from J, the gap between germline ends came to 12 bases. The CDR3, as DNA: TGTGCCAGCAGTCCGGCGGGTCCAAATCAGCCCCAGCATTTT. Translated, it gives CASSPAGPNQPQHF.

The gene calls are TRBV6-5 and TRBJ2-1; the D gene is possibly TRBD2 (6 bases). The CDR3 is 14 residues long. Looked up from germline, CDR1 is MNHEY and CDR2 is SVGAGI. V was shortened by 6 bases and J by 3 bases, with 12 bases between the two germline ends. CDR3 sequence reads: CASRGYGSYNEQFF. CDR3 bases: TGTGCCAGCAGAGGGTACGGGAGCTACAATGAGCAGTTCTTC.

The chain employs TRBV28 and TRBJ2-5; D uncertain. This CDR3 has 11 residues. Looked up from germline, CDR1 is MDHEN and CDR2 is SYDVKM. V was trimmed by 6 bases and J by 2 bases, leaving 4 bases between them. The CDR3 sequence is CASRYQETQYF. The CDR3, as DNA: TGTGCCAGCAGGTATCAAGAGACCCAGTACTTC. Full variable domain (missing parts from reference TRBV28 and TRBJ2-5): DVKVTQSSRYLVKRTGEKVFLECVQDMDHENMFWYRQDPGLGLRLIYFSYDVKMKEKGDIPEGYSVSREKKERFSLILESASTNQTSMYLCASRYQETQYFGPGTRLLVL.

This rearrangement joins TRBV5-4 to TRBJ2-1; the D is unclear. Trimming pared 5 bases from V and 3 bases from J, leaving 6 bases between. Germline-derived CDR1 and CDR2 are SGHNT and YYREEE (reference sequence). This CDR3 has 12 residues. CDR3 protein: CASSSNYNEQFF. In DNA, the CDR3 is TGTGCCAGCAGTTCCAACTACAATGAGCAGTTCTTC.

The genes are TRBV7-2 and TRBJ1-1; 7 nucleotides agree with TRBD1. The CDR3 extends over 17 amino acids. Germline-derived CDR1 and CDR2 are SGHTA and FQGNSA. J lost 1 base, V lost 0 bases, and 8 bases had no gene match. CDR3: CASSLAMDRIQNTEAFF. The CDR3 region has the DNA TGTGCCAGCAGCTTAGCAATGGACAGGATACAGAACACTGAAGCTTTCTTT.

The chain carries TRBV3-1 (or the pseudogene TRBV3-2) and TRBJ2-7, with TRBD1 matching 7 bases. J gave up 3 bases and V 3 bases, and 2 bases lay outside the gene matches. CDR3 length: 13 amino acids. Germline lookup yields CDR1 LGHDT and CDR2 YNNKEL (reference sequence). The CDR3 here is CASSQYRGYEQYF. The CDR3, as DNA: TGTGCCAGCAGCCAGTACAGGGGCTACGAGCAGTACTTC.